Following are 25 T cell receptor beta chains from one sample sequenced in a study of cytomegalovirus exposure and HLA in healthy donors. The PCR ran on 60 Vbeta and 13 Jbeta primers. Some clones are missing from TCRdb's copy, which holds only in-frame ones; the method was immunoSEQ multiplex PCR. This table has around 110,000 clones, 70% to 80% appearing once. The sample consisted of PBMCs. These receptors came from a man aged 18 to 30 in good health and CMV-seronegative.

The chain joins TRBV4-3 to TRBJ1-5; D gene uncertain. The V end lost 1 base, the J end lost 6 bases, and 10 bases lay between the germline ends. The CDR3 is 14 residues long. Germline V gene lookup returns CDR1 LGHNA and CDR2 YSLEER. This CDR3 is CASSQALYSQPQHF. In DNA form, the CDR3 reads TGCGCCAGCAGCCAAGCTCTTTATAGTCAGCCCCAGCATTTT.

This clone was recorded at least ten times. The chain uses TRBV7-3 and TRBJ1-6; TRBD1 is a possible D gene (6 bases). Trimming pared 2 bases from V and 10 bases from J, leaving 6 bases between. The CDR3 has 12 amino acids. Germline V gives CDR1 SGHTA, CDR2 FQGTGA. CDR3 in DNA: TGTGCCAGCAGCTTAGGGGGCTCACCCCTCCACTTT. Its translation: CASSLGGSPLHF.

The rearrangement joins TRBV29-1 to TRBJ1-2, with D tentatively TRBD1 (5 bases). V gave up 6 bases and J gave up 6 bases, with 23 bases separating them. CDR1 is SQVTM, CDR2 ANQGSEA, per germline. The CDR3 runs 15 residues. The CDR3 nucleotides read TGCAGCGTCTCGTACGGGTTCAGGGCTGCTGATGGCTACACCTTC. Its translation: CSVSYGFRAADGYTF.

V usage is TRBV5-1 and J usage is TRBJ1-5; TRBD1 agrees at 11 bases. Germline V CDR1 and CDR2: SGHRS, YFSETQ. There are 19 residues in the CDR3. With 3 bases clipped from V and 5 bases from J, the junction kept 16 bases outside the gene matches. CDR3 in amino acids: CASSSEDRGHILQDQPQHF. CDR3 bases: TGCGCCAGCAGCTCAGAGGACAGGGGGCATATACTTCAGGATCAGCCCCAGCATTTT.

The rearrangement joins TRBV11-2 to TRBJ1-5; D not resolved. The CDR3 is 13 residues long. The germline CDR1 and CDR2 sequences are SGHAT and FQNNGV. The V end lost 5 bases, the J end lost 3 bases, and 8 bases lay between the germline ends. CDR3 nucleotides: TGTGCCAGCAGCCGGGGTCTCAATCAGCCCCAGCATTTT. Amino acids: CASSRGLNQPQHF.

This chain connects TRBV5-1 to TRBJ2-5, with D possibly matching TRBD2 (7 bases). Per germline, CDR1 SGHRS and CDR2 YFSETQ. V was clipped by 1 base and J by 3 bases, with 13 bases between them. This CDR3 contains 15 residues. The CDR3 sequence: CASSLMGGREETQYF. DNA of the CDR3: TGCGCCAGCAGCTTGATGGGGGGGCGAGAAGAGACCCAGTACTTC.

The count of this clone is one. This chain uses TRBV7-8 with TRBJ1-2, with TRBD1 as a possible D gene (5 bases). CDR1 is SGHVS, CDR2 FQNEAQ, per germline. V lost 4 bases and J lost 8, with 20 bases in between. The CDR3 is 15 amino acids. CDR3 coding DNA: TGTGCCAGCAGCTCCCGACAGAAGCATGCAGACGGCTACACCTTC. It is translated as CASSSRQKHADGYTF.

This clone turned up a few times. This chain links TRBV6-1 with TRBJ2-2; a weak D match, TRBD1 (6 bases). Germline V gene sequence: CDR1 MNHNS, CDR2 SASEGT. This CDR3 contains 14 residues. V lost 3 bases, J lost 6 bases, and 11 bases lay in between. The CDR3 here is CASSEGARAGELFF. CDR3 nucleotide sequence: TGTGCCAGCAGTGAGGGGGCGAGGGCCGGGGAGCTGTTTTTT.

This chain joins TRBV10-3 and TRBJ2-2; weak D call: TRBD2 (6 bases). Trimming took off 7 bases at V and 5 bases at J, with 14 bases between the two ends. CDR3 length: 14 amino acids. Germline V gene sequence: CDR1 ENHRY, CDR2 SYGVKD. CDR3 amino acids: CAIKRLGGTGELFF. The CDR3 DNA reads TGTGCCATCAAACGACTAGGAGGGACCGGGGAGCTGTTTTTT.

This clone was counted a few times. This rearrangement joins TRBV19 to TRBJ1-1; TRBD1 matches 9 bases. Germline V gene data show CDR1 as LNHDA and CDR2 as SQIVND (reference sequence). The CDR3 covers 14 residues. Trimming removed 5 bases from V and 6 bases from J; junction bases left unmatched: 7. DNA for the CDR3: TGTGCCAGTAGTGTTTACACAGGGGGCCCTGAAGCTTTCTTT. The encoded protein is CASSVYTGGPEAFF.

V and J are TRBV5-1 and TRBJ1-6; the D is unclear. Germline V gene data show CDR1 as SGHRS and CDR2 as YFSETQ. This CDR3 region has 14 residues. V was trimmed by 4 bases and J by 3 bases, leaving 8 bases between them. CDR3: CASSEADYNSPLHF. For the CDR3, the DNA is TGCGCCAGCAGCGAGGCGGACTATAATTCACCCCTCCACTTT.

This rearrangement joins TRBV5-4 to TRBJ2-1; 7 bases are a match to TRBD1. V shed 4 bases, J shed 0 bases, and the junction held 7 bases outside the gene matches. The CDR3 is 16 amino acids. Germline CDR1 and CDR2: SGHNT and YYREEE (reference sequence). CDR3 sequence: CASSPRDRSSYNEQFF. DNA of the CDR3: TGTGCCAGCAGCCCTCGGGACAGAAGCTCCTACAATGAGCAGTTCTTC.

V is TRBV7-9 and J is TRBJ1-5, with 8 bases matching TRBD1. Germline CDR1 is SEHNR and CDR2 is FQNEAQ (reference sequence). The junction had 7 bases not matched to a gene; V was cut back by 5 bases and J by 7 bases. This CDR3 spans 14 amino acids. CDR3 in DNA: TGTGCCAGCAGCCTTGGACAGGGAGGGCAGCCCCAGCATTTT. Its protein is CASSLGQGGQPQHF.

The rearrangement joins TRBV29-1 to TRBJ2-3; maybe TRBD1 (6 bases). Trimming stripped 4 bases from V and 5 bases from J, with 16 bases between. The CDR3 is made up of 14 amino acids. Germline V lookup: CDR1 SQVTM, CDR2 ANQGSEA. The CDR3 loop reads CSVGTQGVRDTQYF. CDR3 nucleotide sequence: TGCAGCGTTGGAACACAGGGTGTAAGAGATACGCAGTATTTT.

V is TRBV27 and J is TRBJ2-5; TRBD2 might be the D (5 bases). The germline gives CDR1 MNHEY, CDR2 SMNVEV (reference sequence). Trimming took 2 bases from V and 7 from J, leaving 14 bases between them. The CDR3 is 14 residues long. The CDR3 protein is CASSLGGPGRTQYF. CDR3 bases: TGTGCCAGCAGTTTAGGAGGCCCGGGCCGGACCCAGTACTTC.

CDR3 DNA: TGTGCCAGCAGCTATGGGGGCAGGGCCAGCACAGATACGCAGTATTTT. This translates into CASSYGGRASTDTQYF. J is TRBJ2-3 and V is TRBV7-3; possibly TRBD1 for D (6 bases). The V end lost 4 bases, the J end lost 0 bases, and 14 bases lay between the germline ends. This CDR3 has 16 residues. CDR1 is SGHTA and CDR2 is FQGTGA in the germline V gene.

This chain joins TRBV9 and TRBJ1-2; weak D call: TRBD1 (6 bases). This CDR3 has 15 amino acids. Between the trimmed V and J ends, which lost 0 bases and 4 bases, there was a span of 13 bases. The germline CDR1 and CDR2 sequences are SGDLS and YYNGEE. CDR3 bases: TGTGCCAGCAGCGTAGTTCCGGACAGCTTCTATGGCTACACCTTC. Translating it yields CASSVVPDSFYGYTF. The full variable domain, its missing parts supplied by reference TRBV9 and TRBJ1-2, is DSGVTQTPKHLITATGQRVTLRCSPRSGDLSVYWYQQSLDQGLQFLIQYYNGEERAKGNILERFSAQQFPDLHSELNLSSLELGDSALYFCASSVVPDSFYGYTFGSGTRLTVV.

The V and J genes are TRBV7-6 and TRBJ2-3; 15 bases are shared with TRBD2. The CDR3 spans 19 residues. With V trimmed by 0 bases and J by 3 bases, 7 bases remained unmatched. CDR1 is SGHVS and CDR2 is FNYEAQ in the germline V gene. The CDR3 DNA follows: TGTGCCAGCAGCTTAGCGGGACTAGCGGGGGGCCCGGGAACAGATACGCAGTATTTT. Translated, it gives CASSLAGLAGGPGTDTQYF.

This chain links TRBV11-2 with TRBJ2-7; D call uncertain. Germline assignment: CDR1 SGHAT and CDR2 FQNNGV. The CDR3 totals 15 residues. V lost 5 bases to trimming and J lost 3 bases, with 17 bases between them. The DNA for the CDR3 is TGTGCCAGCAGCCCCGCCCTAGGAGAAAGCTACGAGCAGTACTTC. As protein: CASSPALGESYEQYF.

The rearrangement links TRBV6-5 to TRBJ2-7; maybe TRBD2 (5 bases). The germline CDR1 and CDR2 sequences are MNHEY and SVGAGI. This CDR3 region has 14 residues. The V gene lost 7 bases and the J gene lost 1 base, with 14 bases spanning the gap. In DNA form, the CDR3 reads TGTGCCAGCACCCCGAGTGAGGGATCCTACGAGCAGTACTTC. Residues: CASTPSEGSYEQYF.

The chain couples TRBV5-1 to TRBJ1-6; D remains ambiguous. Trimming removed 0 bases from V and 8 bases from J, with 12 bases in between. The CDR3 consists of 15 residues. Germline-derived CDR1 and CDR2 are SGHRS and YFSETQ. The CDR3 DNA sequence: TGCGCCAGCAGCTTGGCCGGGAAGTTGCATTCACCCCTCCACTTT. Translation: CASSLAGKLHSPLHF.

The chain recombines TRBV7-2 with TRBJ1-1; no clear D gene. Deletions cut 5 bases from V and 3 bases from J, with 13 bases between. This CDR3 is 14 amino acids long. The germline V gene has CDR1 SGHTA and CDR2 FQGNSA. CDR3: CASSKFESYTEAFF. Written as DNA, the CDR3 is TGTGCCAGCAGCAAGTTTGAGAGCTACACTGAAGCTTTCTTT.

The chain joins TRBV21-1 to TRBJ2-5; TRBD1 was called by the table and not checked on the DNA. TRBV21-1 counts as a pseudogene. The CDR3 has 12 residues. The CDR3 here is CASSRQMETQYF. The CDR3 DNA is TGTGCCAGCAGCAGGCAGATGGAGACCCAGTACTTC.

The CDR3 region has the DNA TGTGCTAGTGGAAGGACAGGCCGGGAGCTGTTTTTT. This codes for CASGRTGRELFF. V is TRBV12-5 and J is TRBJ2-2; 7 bases line up with TRBD1. Looked up from germline, CDR1 is LGHNT and CDR2 is FRNRAP. The CDR3 totals 12 residues. Trimming took 6 bases from V and 9 from J; bases not matched to a gene: 4.

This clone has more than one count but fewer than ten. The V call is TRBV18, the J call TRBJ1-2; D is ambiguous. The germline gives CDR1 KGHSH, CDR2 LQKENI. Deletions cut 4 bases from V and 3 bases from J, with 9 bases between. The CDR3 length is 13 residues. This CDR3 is CASSQDGDYGYTF. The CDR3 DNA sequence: TGTGCCAGCTCACAGGACGGGGACTATGGCTACACCTTC.